This TCR beta chain was identified in a study of T cell repertoires in cytomegalovirus infection. Study-wide context: Public TCR beta signatures marked donors with CMV infection and the matching HLA.

Only a few counts were recorded for this clonotype. The V end lost 5 bases, the J end lost 6 bases, and 13 bases lay between the germline ends. There are 13 residues in the CDR3. Germline CDR1 is WSHSY and CDR2 is SAAADI. In TCRdb, the reads were re-called with MiXCR into one record per CDR3 protein. This table has more than 500,000 distinct CDR3 sequences, 16% appearing once. The rearrangement links TRBV10-2 to TRBJ1-2; D is possibly TRBD1 (5 bases). Sequencing used CD8+ T cells from PBMCs. This receptor was taken from a human donor in good health (CMV status not recorded). Some clones in this sample may be carry-over from other donors' samples. This CDR3 reads CASSTGLGDGYTF. CDR3 DNA sequence: TGCGCCAGCAGTACGGGCCTGGGGGATGGCTACACCTTC.